This T cell receptor (beta chain) was sequenced for a study of blood T cell repertoires in COVID-19. Looking at the study overall: Acute-phase and convalescent COVID-19 samples originated in the United States, Italy and Spain. T cells, B-cell-depleted T cells, or PBMCs provided the cDNA or gDNA that served as material.

Original methodology: Quantification of nucleated cells was approximated via reference gene primer amplification. Sequenced by immunoSEQ multiplex PCR; TCRdb stores in-frame clones only, minus some. V and J calls and clone size are those listed in that table; D and trimming were worked out from the DNA. The repertoire includes 80,000 or so clones, 88% of them detected once, and around 9.8% sits in the top ten. The CDR3 runs to 14 residues. Trimming cost V 7 bases and J 6 bases; bases outside gene matches: 5. Per the germline V gene, CDR1 is LNHDA and CDR2 is SQIVND (reference sequence). The source material was peripheral blood. The rearrangement joins TRBV19 to TRBJ2-2, with TRBD2 matching 10 bases. The source is a human donor in a cohort sampled during active COVID-19. The CDR3 DNA reads TGTGCCAGTACGGAGCGGGGGGGCCCCGGGGAGCTGTTTTTT. Encoded protein: CASTERGGPGELFF.